Sequencing of this TCR beta chain was carried out in a study of T cell responses to AZD1222 COVID-19 vaccine (dated by TCRdb to 2020 to 2023). With respect to the entire study: AZD1222 recipients with second doses at about 4 weeks or about 12 weeks were pooled, because spike-specific TCR depth and breadth did not differ between schedules. Enrollment into the trials was organized by age into subgroups of 18-55, 56-69 and 70-plus years, and those subgroups contained roughly 150, 30 and 60 TCR-sequenced participants, respectively. A total of about 250 trial participants underwent TCR sequencing, of whom under 220 had received two doses of AZD1222 and about 25 had received two doses of the MenACWY control vaccine. The paper's findings and limits, for the study overall: Reportedly, almost half of the unique spike-specific TCRs recognized epitopes lying outside the regions that are mutated in the B.1.351 and B.1.1.7 variants. Spike-specific TCR breadth and depth rose significantly after two AZD1222 doses compared with day 0 and with MenACWY recipients. Participants were mostly white British, with more females than males. The authors suggested clonal diversity may have been underestimated. Because no day 14 peak-response samples were available, the repertoires could be characterized only after the peak T cell response. In the small 56-69-year group, the increase in depth fell short of significance, most likely because of low power. CD4 TCRs associated with the vaccine covered the entire spike protein, and the dominant responses were in regions 160-218 and 743-854. Conclusions about previously exposed vaccinees are limited because only a handful of AZD1222 recipients were SARS-CoV-2 seropositive at baseline.

Points on this clone: What antigen it recognizes has not been identified. Per-base quality was not reported, and no clone a single base away is much larger than it.

The CDR3 regions of human TCRbeta chains were subjected to immunosequencing. For the original study's pipeline: TCRs in the repertoires were compared against a reference library of SARS-CoV-2-specific TCRs that had been generated with the MIRA antigen-specificity platform. Breadth was defined as the fraction of unique TCRs that were SARS-CoV-2-associated, and depth was defined as the fraction of total T cells that were SARS-CoV-2-associated. Using the MIRA data, each spike-specific TCR was assigned both to the spike region to which the TCR was reactive and to a CD4 or CD8 class. Log10-transformed breadth and depth values were compared by one-way ANOVA with Sidak's multiple comparisons tests. The table comes from immuneACCESS by way of TCRdb, which keeps in-frame sequences with V and J called. Part of the clones is missing from these tables; in studies checked, under half for an unresolved V gene and the rest for unknown reasons. V and J calls and clone size are given by that table; D and trimming were obtained from the DNA. This sample is represented by some 130,000 clones; roughly 89% of them were singletons. The top ten clonotypes cover roughly 2% of the sample.

This specimen's time point label, per the study, means: baseline before first vaccination. The vaccinee samples were drawn from two UK trials, COV001 and COV002, one of which was a single-blind randomized controlled phase 2/3 trial testing AZD1222 (ChAdOx1 nCoV-19) in healthy adults. For TCRbeta chain sequencing, PBMC samples were collected from trial participants at day 0 and at day 28 after the second dose. Reading from cysteine to phenylalanine, the CDR3 counts 11 amino acids. Only CDR3 DNA remains: 33 bases, in frame from the first base. The germline V gene sets CDR1 to SQVTM and CDR2 to ANQGSEA. V loses 7 bases of germline sequence and J loses 5 bases, and the interval between the two ends is 9 bases.

The specimen was peripheral blood, collected on day 0 of AZD1222 vaccination. This TCR derives from an adult in good health. The chain joins TRBV29-1 to TRBJ2-1; the D gene cannot be named for sure. The CDR3 region: CSATTNNEQFF. The nucleotide sequence is TGCAGCGCTACCACTAACAATGAGCAGTTCTTC.